This T cell receptor beta chain was obtained from a study of T cell responses to AZD1222 COVID-19 vaccine. As concerns this clone: Its antigen is unknown.

The study's findings and limits: Donors skewed white British and female; clonal diversity was possibly underestimated. Spike-specific TCRs gained breadth and depth after people received two AZD1222 doses.

Method: immunoSEQ multiplex PCR; TCRdb's copy keeps in-frame clones and lacks some. Here the sample spans approximately 96,000 clones, about nine tenths being singletons. Analysis merged second doses at about 4 or about 12 weeks. V was shortened by 4 bases and J by 13 bases, with 17 bases between the two germline ends. Germline lookup yields CDR1 SGHDT and CDR2 YYEEEE. The CDR3 extends over 13 amino acids. The receptor comes from an adult who received the AZD1222 COVID-19 vaccine. The sequences come from peripheral blood, collected 28 days after the second AZD1222 dose. The chain recombines TRBV5-6 with TRBJ2-2; D is perhaps TRBD1 or TRBD2 (5 bases each). CDR3 amino acids: CASSLGTHVALFF. The CDR3 DNA is TGTGCCAGCAGCCTCGGGACCCACGTTGCGCTGTTTTTT.